This entry is about one T cell receptor (beta chain). The entry originates in a study of T cell responses to AZD1222 COVID-19 vaccine. The germline gives CDR1 SGHDT, CDR2 YYEEEE. Unmatched junction bases numbered 11, after V lost 4 bases and J lost 10 bases. This CDR3 is 16 amino acids long. Profiled with immunoSEQ multiplex PCR; TCRdb holds only in-frame clones, not every one. The sample holds over 100,000 clones; around nine tenths are singletons and the top ten take more than 15%. The receptor comes from an adult in good health. The source material was peripheral blood, sampled on day 0 of AZD1222 vaccination. This chain connects TRBV5-6 to TRBJ2-1; TRBD2 matches 13 bases. The CDR3 here is CASSLRTSGSLSEQFF. The CDR3 DNA reads as TGTGCCAGCAGCCTCAGGACTAGCGGGAGTTTAAGCGAGCAGTTCTTC.